This entry concerns a single T cell receptor (beta chain). Its antigen is still unknown. The record has no base qualities; no much larger clone is one base away. Library generation was performed with the immunoSEQ multiplex PCR assay. Entries here come from immuneACCESS through TCRdb and include only in-frame sequences with V and J called. Some clones fail to appear in such tables; in the studies checked, an unresolved V gene covers under half of the shortfall, and the cause of the remainder is unknown. The sample data list 84,000 or so clones, and about 95% of these were observed just once. The ten largest clones add up to 2.5% of the sample. The data belong to a study of T cell changes during pregnancy in multiple sclerosis (dated by TCRdb to 2018 to 2020). In terms of the full investigation: Changes in the T cell repertoire over the course of pregnancy were examined in this study in women with multiple sclerosis.

The CDR3 measures 15 amino acids from cysteine to phenylalanine. Only the CDR3 part of the read is kept: 45 bases, read in frame from the first base. V is cut by 0 bases and J by 6 bases, and the space between the germline ends is 14 bases. CDR1 and CDR2, looked up from the germline V gene, are MNHEY and SVGAGI. This specimen consisted of peripheral blood, obtained in the third trimester of pregnancy. The sequence was collected from a female donor with multiple sclerosis, enrolled in a pregnancy study. Recombination linked TRBV6-5 to TRBJ1-1; the D gene cannot be resolved reliably. The CDR3 in this case is CASSYSIAGEAEAFF. The bases are TGTGCCAGCAGTTACTCGATCGCGGGAGAGGCTGAAGCTTTCTTT.